The 9 T cell receptor beta chains below all came from one sample that was sequenced in a study of siplizumab effects on memory and regulatory T cells. TCRdb keeps only in-frame clones here, not all; method: immunoSEQ multiplex PCR. The data hold fewer than 120,000 clones, with over 85% observed a single time. The specimen sequenced was CD4+ T cells sorted from blood. All receptors derive from a human donor in good health.

Only a few counts were recorded for this clone. V is TRBV10-3 and J is TRBJ2-2; D is unclear. Germline assignment: CDR1 ENHRY and CDR2 SYGVKD. The V end lost 3 bases, the J end lost 4 bases, and 3 bases lay between the germline ends. This CDR3 contains 12 residues. This chain's CDR3 is CAISDATGELFF. The CDR3 nucleotides read TGTGCCATCAGTGACGCCACCGGGGAGCTGTTTTTT.

The genes are TRBV7-2 and TRBJ2-4; D unclear. Germline CDR1 and CDR2: SGHTA and FQGNSA. There are 13 residues in the CDR3. V was shortened by 5 bases and J by 14 bases, with 19 bases between the two germline ends. CDR3: CASSRSKQENEYF. The DNA for the CDR3 is TGTGCCAGCAGCAGATCGAAGCAAGAAAACGAGTACTTC.

J is TRBJ1-3 and V is TRBV5-8; 7 bases match TRBD1. The CDR3 is made up of 15 amino acids. Germline V lookup: CDR1 SGHTS, CDR2 YDEGEE. V lost 2 bases, J lost 0 bases, and 2 bases stayed unmatched. CDR3 DNA: TGTGCCAGCAGCTTAGGACAGGCCTCTGGAAACACCATATATTTT. Translation: CASSLGQASGNTIYF.

This clone showed up just once. The chain couples TRBV10-2 to TRBJ2-7; unclear D gene. The CDR3 consists of 14 residues. The V gene lost 4 bases and the J gene lost 4 bases, with 14 bases spanning the gap. From germline, CDR1 is WSHSY and CDR2 SAAADI. Here the CDR3 DNA reads TGCGCCAGCAGTGGGTTAACTGCGCCTTACGAGCAGTACTTC. It yields the protein CASSGLTAPYEQYF.

This rearrangement joins TRBV11-2 to TRBJ1-1; TRBD1 matches 10 bases. The trim removed 5 bases at V and 4 bases at J, leaving 10 bases unmatched. Germline V lookup: CDR1 SGHAT, CDR2 FQNNGV. This CDR3 has 16 amino acids. The CDR3 bases are TGTGCCAGCAGCCCGACAGGGGGCTATACCTCCACTGAAGCTTTCTTT. This sequence encodes CASSPTGGYTSTEAFF. Drawing the rest from reference TRBV11-2 and TRBJ1-1, the complete variable domain is EAGVAQSPRYKIIEKRQSVAFWCNPISGHATLYWYQQILGQGPKLLIQFQNNGVVDDSQLPKDRFSAERLKGVDSTLKIQPAKLEDSAVYLCASSPTGGYTSTEAFFGQGTRLTVV.

This clone was seen only once. The chain uses TRBV27 and TRBJ2-5; TRBD2 might be the D (7 bases). Deletions cut 1 base from V and 5 bases from J, with 11 bases between. This CDR3 is built from 14 residues. Germline V lookup: CDR1 MNHEY, CDR2 SMNVEV (reference sequence). This CDR3 is CASSLWGGGETQYF. CDR3 sequence (DNA): TGTGCCAGCAGTTTATGGGGGGGCGGGGAGACCCAGTACTTC.

This clone was seen a handful of times. J is TRBJ2-3 and V is TRBV7-9; no firm D call. Germline CDR1 SEHNR, CDR2 FQNEAQ (reference sequence). Trimming cost V 2 bases and J 3 bases, with 9 bases left between them. The CDR3 has 14 amino acids. CDR3 amino acids: CASSLMRETDTQYF. DNA of the CDR3: TGTGCCAGCAGCTTAATGCGTGAAACAGATACGCAGTATTTT. The full variable domain, in which reference TRBV7-9 and TRBJ2-3 provide the parts outside the CDR3, is DTGVSQNPRHKITKRGQNVTFRCDPISEHNRLYWYRQTLGQGPEFLTYFQNEAQLEKSRLLSDRFSAERPKGSFSTLEIQRTEQGDSAMYLCASSLMRETDTQYFGPGTRLTVL.

The V gene is TRBV19, the J gene TRBJ2-5; 8 bases map to TRBD2. Looked up from germline, CDR1 is LNHDA and CDR2 is SQIVND (reference sequence). This CDR3 region has 18 residues. The trim removed 5 bases at V and 0 bases at J, leaving 14 bases unmatched. CDR3 residues: CASSLGWRGAPYQETQYF. In DNA, the CDR3 is TGTGCCAGTAGTCTGGGATGGCGGGGGGCTCCGTACCAAGAGACCCAGTACTTC.

This sequence joins TRBV6-6 and TRBJ1-2, with unresolved D. This CDR3 has 14 amino acids. Germline V gives CDR1 MNHNY, CDR2 SVGAGI (reference sequence). The V and J ends lost 2 bases and 6 bases respectively, with 13 bases between them. For the CDR3, the DNA is TGTGCCAGCAGTTACAACGGAAGGAAGGATGGCTACACCTTC. Its protein is CASSYNGRKDGYTF.